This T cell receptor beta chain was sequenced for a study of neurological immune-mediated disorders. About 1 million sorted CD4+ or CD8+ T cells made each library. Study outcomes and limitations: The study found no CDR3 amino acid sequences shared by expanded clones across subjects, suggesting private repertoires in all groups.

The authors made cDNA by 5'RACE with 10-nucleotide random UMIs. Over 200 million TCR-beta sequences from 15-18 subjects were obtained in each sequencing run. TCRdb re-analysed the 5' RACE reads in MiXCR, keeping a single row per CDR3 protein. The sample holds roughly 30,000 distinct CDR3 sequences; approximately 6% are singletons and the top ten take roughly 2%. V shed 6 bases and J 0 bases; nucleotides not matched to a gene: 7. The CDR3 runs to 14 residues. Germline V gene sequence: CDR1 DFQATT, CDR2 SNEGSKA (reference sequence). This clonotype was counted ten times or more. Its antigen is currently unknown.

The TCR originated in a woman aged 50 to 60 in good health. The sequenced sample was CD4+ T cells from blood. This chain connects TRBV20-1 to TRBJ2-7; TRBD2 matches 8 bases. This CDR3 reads CSASGGTSSYEQYF. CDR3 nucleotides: TGCAGTGCAAGCGGCGGGACTAGCTCCTACGAGCAGTACTTC.